Below, one T cell receptor (beta chain) is given with its context. Trimming took off 5 bases at V and 2 bases at J, with 12 bases between the two ends. CDR1 and CDR2 from the germline V gene are MDHEN and SYDVKM. The CDR3 consists of 14 residues. This record comes from a study of blood T cell repertoires in COVID-19. Study at large: There were acute and convalescent COVID-19 samples, and they came from the United States, Italy and Spain. From T cells, B-cell-depleted T cells, or PBMCs came the material, which was cDNA or gDNA.

Patients at the Seattle site were enrolled during active infection and followed longitudinally. Clones were read by immunoSEQ multiplex PCR, and TCRdb kept only the in-frame ones, dropping some. The sample records fewer than 85,000 clones, more than 70% being singletons. The receptor comes from a man between 65 and 85 years old with COVID-19, enrolled during active disease. The gene calls are TRBV28 and TRBJ2-5; D not certain. The sequencing sample was made of peripheral blood. The CDR3 sequence is CASSPLRLQETQYF. In nucleotides, the CDR3 is TGTGCCAGCAGTCCCCTCAGGTTACAAGAGACCCAGTACTTC.